The 2 T cell receptor beta chains presented below share a single source sample, sequenced in a study of Ad26.COV2.S vaccination and SARS-CoV-2 variants. Specified treatment: roughly 19 received Ad26.COV2.S at low or high dose, single or two shots; 5 received placebo; per-sample allocation not given. Specimens were obtained on day 63 following the first vaccine or placebo injection. Profiled with immunoSEQ multiplex PCR; TCRdb holds only in-frame clones, not every one. This repertoire shows some 460,000 clones, about 88% found once; its top ten account for approximately 1.7%. The sequencing used peripheral blood, collected in a trial of Ad26.COV2.S vaccine versus placebo. These receptors came from a person aged 18 to 59 who received the Ad26.COV2.S COVID-19 vaccine or a placebo.

The J gene is TRBJ1-3, the V gene TRBV3-1 (or the pseudogene TRBV3-2); D is perhaps TRBD1 (5 bases). The ends were cut back, 5 bases at V and 4 bases at J, with 9 bases in the middle. CDR3 length equals 13 residues. Germline CDR1 is LGHDT and CDR2 is YNNKEL (reference sequence). Written as DNA, the CDR3 is TGTGCCAGCAGCACGCAGGGAGGAAACACCATATATTTT. Translated: CASSTQGGNTIYF.

The chain combines TRBV3-1 (or the pseudogene TRBV3-2) with TRBJ1-1, with D tentatively TRBD1 (6 bases). This CDR3 has 14 residues. Trimming shortened V by 3 bases and J by 3 bases, and 11 bases separated the two germline ends. Germline V lookup: CDR1 LGHDT, CDR2 YNNKEL (reference sequence). The CDR3 here is CASSQWDIYTEAFF. The CDR3 bases are TGTGCCAGCAGCCAGTGGGACATATACACTGAAGCTTTCTTT.